This T cell receptor (beta chain) was recorded in a study of blood T cell repertoires in COVID-19. Per the germline V gene, CDR1 is SGHNT and CDR2 is YYREEE (reference sequence). The CDR3 totals 14 residues. V dropped 2 bases and J dropped 0 bases, with 8 bases sitting between them. Using immunoSEQ multiplex PCR, the repertoire was profiled, and TCRdb retains in-frame clones only, with some absent. The table has 160,000 or so clones, 90% seen once. The TCR originated in a man aged 55-75 years with active or convalescent COVID-19. Sample: peripheral blood. The rearrangement uses TRBV5-4 and TRBJ1-2; no firm D call. The DNA for the CDR3 is TGTGCCAGCAGCTTCCGGGGAACTAACTATGGCTACACCTTC. Encoded protein: CASSFRGTNYGYTF.